Here is one T cell receptor (beta chain) with its context. Its antigen is not identified. This sample was included in a study of Graves' ophthalmopathy and Graves' hyperthyroidism. The study amplified TCR beta CDR3 regions using RNA transcripts. HTBI primers served in a first-round RT-PCR, which a second-round multiplex PCR followed. TCRdb re-called the multiplex PCR reads through MiXCR, storing one row per CDR3 protein. Of 450,000 to 600,000 distinct CDR3 sequences listed, roughly 39% were seen once; the top ten hold about 4.2%. General observations from the study: Blood contained most expanded thyroid clonotypes exceeding 0.001 frequency.

The V end lost 5 bases, the J end lost 4 bases, and 12 bases lay between the germline ends. Looked up from germline, CDR1 is SQVTM and CDR2 is ANQGSEA. The CDR3 sequence is 13 residues long. The chain has TRBV29-1 and TRBJ1-5; D unclear. The TCR was taken from an adult man with Graves' hyperthyroidism. The specimen sequenced was peripheral blood or thyroid tissue (not recorded which). DNA for the CDR3: TGCAGCGTTCGAGACAACAGAAATCAGCCCCAGCATTTT. Encoded protein: CSVRDNRNQPQHF.